Sequencing of this T cell receptor (beta chain) was carried out in a study of early T cells in non-severe SARS-CoV-2 infection. Trimming pared 3 bases from V and 4 bases from J, leaving 12 bases between. Looked up from germline, CDR1 is DFQATT and CDR2 is SNEGSKA (reference sequence). CDR3 size: 13 residues. General study results and limits: Matches to VDJdb favored anti-spike CD8 responses and missed private and CD4 specificities.

Individual cDNA molecules received unique molecular identifiers during library preparation. TCRdb analysed the 5' RACE reads with MiXCR anew, one entry per CDR3 protein. The sample records 95,000 to 100,000 distinct CDR3 sequences, roughly an eighth being singletons. Comments on this clonotype: What it binds is unknown.

Sequencing input: whole blood. This sequence originates from an adult who was a healthcare worker with PCR-confirmed SARS-CoV-2 infection or an uninfected control (not recorded which). The V gene is TRBV20-1, the J gene TRBJ1-1, with a weak D call TRBD1 (5 bases). This CDR3 reads CSASAPRVTEAFF. The CDR3 DNA follows: TGCAGTGCTAGTGCACCCAGGGTCACTGAAGCTTTCTTT.